This T cell receptor beta chain was identified in a study of cytomegalovirus exposure and HLA in healthy donors. Donors came from a validation cohort of fewer than 150 subjects, distinct from the first 666-subject cohort. Repertoires were generated with immunoSEQ multiplex PCR, while TCRdb's copy carries only in-frame clones and drops some. The sample yields 65,000 to 80,000 clones, approximately 93% seen once. With respect to this clone: Its specificity is unknown.

Unmatched junction bases numbered 3, after V lost 1 base and J lost 4 bases. Germline lookup yields CDR1 SGHTA and CDR2 FQGNSA. CDR3 length: 15 residues. Study results and limitations: Clusters of TCRs from the first cohort tended to co-occur in the 120 or so validation repertoires (as a later analysis found).

The J gene is TRBJ1-1, the V gene TRBV7-2; 10 bases align to TRBD1. This TCR was sampled from a woman between 18 and 30 years old in good health and CMV-seropositive. The sample comprised PBMCs. The CDR3 is CASSLDGTGVTEAFF. CDR3 DNA sequence: TGTGCCAGCAGCTTAGACGGGACAGGGGTCACTGAAGCTTTCTTT.